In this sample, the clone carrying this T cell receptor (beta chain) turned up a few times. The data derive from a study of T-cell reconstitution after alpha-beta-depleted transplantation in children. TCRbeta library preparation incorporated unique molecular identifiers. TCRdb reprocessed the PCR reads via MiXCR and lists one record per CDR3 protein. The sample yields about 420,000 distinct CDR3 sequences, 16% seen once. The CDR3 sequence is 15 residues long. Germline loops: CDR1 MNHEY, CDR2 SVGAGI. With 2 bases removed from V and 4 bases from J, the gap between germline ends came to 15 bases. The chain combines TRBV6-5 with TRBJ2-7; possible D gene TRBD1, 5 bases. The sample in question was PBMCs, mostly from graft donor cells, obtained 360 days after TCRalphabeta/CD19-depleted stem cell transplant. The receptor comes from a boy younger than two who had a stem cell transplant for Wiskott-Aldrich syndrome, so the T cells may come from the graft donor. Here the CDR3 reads CASSYPAGNSYEQYF. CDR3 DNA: TGTGCCAGCAGTTACCCGGCAGGGAATAGTTACGAGCAGTACTTC.